Only a few counts were recorded for the clone carrying this T cell receptor (beta chain). Thyroid ultrasound, orbital computed tomography, clinical symptoms, and serum thyroxine and TRAb underpinned diagnoses. These data originate in a study of T cells in Graves' hyperthyroidism and ophthalmopathy. Study summary: The authors collected peripheral blood at initial diagnosis, before any treatment.

It was RNA transcripts that yielded the amplified TCR beta CDR3 regions. Researchers ran a first-round RT-PCR on the TCR CDR3 using the HTBI primer set. MiXCR, applied by TCRdb to the multiplex PCR reads, yields one record per CDR3 protein. Seen here are approximately 720,000 distinct CDR3 sequences, roughly a sixth observed once, and the top ten hold 16%. This clonotype was obtained from a woman aged 45-65 years with Graves' hyperthyroidism that later progressed to Graves' ophthalmopathy. Input material: blood.

This CDR3 reads CASSEKRGGGETQYF. For the CDR3, the DNA is TGTGCCAGCAGCGAAAAGCGGGGGGGCGGGGAGACCCAGTACTTC. V is TRBV7-2 and J is TRBJ2-5; 10 nucleotides match TRBD2. Germline V gene sequence: CDR1 SGHTA, CDR2 FQGNSA. V gave up 5 bases and J gave up 5 bases; unmatched junction bases: 8. This CDR3 region has 15 residues.